This T cell receptor (beta chain) derives from a study of cytomegalovirus exposure and HLA in healthy donors. General observations from the study: Presence/absence analyses treated sequencing depth as roughly uniform across donors. Per a later analysis, HLA-associated TCR beta chains showed more clonal expansion than other, equally common TCR beta chains. High sensitivity and specificity were reportedly achieved when the classifier diagnosed cytomegalovirus status.

Primers for the PCR totalled 60 Vbeta and 13 Jbeta. The repertoire was sequenced with immunoSEQ multiplex PCR; TCRdb's copy has only in-frame clones and lacks some. The table for this sample gives more than 90,000 clones. With regard to this clone: Its antigen remains unknown.

Healthy bone marrow donors made up the donors. Trimming shortened V by 3 bases and J by 7 bases, and 16 bases separated the two germline ends. The CDR3 has 15 residues. CDR1 is SGHTA, CDR2 FQGNSA, per germline. V is TRBV7-2 and J is TRBJ1-5; possible D gene TRBD1, 6 bases. The material sequenced was PBMCs. This clonotype was obtained from a man aged 25-45 years in good health and CMV-seronegative. CDR3 protein: CASSFGTIQGQPQHF. The CDR3, as DNA: TGTGCCAGCAGCTTCGGAACCATACAGGGACAGCCCCAGCATTTT. The variable domain in full, with the rest retrieved from reference TRBV7-2 and TRBJ1-5, is GAGVSQSPSNKVTEKGKDVELRCDPISGHTALYWYRQSLGQGLEFLIYFQGNSAPDKSGLPSDRFSAERTGGSVSTLTIQRTQQEDSAVYLCASSFGTIQGQPQHFGDGTRLSIL.